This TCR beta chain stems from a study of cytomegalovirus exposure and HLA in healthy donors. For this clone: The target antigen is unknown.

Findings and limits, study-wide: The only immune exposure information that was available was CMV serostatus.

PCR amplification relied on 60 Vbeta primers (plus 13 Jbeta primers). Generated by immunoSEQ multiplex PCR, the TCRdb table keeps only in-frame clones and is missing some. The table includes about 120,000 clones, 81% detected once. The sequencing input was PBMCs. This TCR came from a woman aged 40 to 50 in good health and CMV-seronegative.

Here the CDR3 DNA reads TGTGCCAGCAGCTTGGCGGGGGGGACAGATACGCAGTATTTT. Protein sequence: CASSLAGGTDTQYF. The J gene is TRBJ2-3, the V gene TRBV9; TRBD2 matches at 9 bases. V dropped 4 bases and J dropped 3; count of bases not matched to a gene: 3. Germline CDR1 SGDLS, CDR2 YYNGEE. The CDR3 runs 14 residues. The full variable domain, with the rest looked up from reference TRBV9 and TRBJ2-3, is DSGVTQTPKHLITATGQRVTLRCSPRSGDLSVYWYQQSLDQGLQFLIQYYNGEERAKGNILERFSAQQFPDLHSELNLSSLELGDSALYFCASSLAGGTDTQYFGPGTRLTVL.